The next 6 T cell receptor beta chains were all read from a single sample in a study of T cell responses to AZD1222 COVID-19 vaccine (dated by TCRdb to about 2021). Interpreted using the paper, the time point label stands for: baseline before first vaccination. Library creation used the immunoSEQ multiplex PCR assay. TCRdb re-hosts the immuneACCESS table, in-frame sequences only. Its copies lack some clones; in the studies checked, an unresolved V gene accounts for under half of them, and the cause for the rest is not known. This sample gives more than 250,000 clones in total; 90% to 95% of them show up just once. Less than 0.65% of the sample lies in the top ten. The sample was peripheral blood, taken on day 0 of AZD1222 vaccination. These receptors all stem from an adult in good health.

The chain couples TRBV28 to TRBJ2-7; either TRBD1 or TRBD2 may fit D (5 bases each). The V end lost 7 bases, the J end lost 4 bases, and 23 bases lay between the germline ends. CDR3 length: 16 residues. The germline CDR1 and CDR2 sequences are MDHEN and SYDVKM. The CDR3 bases are TGTGCCAGCACCACCTTCCGGGGCGAGGGTTTGTACGAGCAGTACTTC. Translation gives CASTTFRGEGLYEQYF.

The chain carries TRBV7-2 and TRBJ1-2; D might be TRBD1 (5 bases). V gave up 3 bases and J gave up 3 bases, with 8 bases separating them. The CDR3 extends over 13 amino acids. Per germline, CDR1 SGHTA and CDR2 FQGNSA. CDR3 sequence (DNA): TGTGCCAGCAGCTTGGGGGGATACTATGGCTACACCTTC. This encodes CASSLGGYYGYTF. Filled out from reference TRBV7-2 and TRBJ1-2, the complete variable domain reads GAGVSQSPSNKVTEKGKDVELRCDPISGHTALYWYRQSLGQGLEFLIYFQGNSAPDKSGLPSDRFSAERTGGSVSTLTIQRTQQEDSAVYLCASSLGGYYGYTFGSGTRLTVV.

This sequence joins TRBV7-8 and TRBJ2-7, with TRBD2 matching over 11 bases. After removal of 1 base from V and 4 bases from J, the junction contained 9 bases not matched to a gene. Germline CDR1 SGHVS, CDR2 FQNEAQ. The CDR3 extends over 17 amino acids. As DNA, the CDR3 is TGTGCCAGCAGCTTAGTACTAGCGGGAGTGGGTCTTTACGAGCAGTACTTC. Protein product: CASSLVLAGVGLYEQYF.

V is TRBV6-2 or TRBV6-3 and J is TRBJ1-1; a weak D match, TRBD1 (5 bases). The CDR3 consists of 14 residues. Germline values: CDR1 MNHEY, CDR2 SVGEGT. The V gene lost 3 bases and the J gene lost 1 base, with 9 bases spanning the gap. The CDR3 is CASSYKGPNTEAFF. The CDR3 DNA follows: TGTGCCAGCAGTTATAAGGGACCGAACACTGAAGCTTTCTTT.

The chain recombines TRBV5-1 with TRBJ1-2; TRBD1 aligns across 12 bases. CDR1 and CDR2 (germline): SGHRS, YFSETQ. V lost 1 base to trimming and J lost 8 bases; unmatched junction nucleotides: 6. CDR3 length: 15 amino acids. The CDR3 region has the DNA TGCGCCAGCAGCTTGAAGGGACAGGGGGCGCCGGGCTACACCTTC. Protein product: CASSLKGQGAPGYTF.

The V and J genes are TRBV5-5 and TRBJ2-1, with 13 bases fitting TRBD2. Looked up from germline, CDR1 is SGHKS and CDR2 is YYEKEE (reference sequence). The length of the CDR3 is 17 residues. V dropped 4 bases and J dropped 5; count of bases not matched to a gene: 9. CDR3 in amino acids: CASSPTGTSGTNNEQFF. CDR3 in DNA: TGTGCCAGCAGCCCAACCGGGACTAGCGGGACCAACAATGAGCAGTTCTTC.